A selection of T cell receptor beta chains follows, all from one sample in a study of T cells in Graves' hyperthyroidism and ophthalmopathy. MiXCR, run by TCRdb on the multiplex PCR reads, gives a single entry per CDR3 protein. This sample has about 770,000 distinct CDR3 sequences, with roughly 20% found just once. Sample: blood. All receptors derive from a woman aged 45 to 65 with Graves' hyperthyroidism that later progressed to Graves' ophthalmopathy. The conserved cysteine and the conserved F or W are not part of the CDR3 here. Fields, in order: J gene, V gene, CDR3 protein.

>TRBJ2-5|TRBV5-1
ASSLASRGLETQY
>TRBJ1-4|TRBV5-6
ASSYSGTGHEKLF
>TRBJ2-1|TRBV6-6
ASSYSSRYNEQF
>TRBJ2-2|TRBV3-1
ASSQGYEELF
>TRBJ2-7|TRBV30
AWGRGVSYEQY
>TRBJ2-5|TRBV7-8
ASSSSGSYQETQY
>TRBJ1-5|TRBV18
ASSPGRDQPQH
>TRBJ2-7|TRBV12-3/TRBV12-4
ASSVGAPWVYEQY
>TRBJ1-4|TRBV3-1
ASSPIGGVGEKLF
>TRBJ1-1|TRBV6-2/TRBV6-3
ASSWTEPAVTEAF
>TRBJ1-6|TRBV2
ASSEFGESNSPLH
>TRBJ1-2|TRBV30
ACNPPGGSHGYT
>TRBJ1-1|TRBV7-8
ASSPRRGPLSTEAF
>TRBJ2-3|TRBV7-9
ASSLTARLPTDTQY
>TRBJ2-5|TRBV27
ASSFTSGGGETQY
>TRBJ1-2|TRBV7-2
ASSSQGYGYT
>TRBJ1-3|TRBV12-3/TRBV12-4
ASSPIWSSGNTIY
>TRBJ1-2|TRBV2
ASSTGGIGGYT
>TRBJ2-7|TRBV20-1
SAQGRYEQY
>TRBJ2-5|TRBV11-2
ASSLVPGQTDQETQY
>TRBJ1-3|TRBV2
ASSEMRRGGNTIY
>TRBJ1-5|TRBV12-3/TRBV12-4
ASSLGGTVNQPQH
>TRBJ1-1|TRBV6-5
ASSYSRDRGITEAF
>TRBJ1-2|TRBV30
AWDRDRGRRGYT
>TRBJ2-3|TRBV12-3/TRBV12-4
ASSQTSGGTDTQY
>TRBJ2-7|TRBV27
ASSLFRGGRERSYEQY
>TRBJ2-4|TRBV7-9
ASSSPQGPGKNIQY
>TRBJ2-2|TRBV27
ASSSVESGELF
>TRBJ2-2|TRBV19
ASNRGSKGELF
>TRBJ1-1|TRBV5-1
ASSFLGQTNTEAF
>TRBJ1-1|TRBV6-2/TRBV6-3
ASSYSRRQRNTEAF
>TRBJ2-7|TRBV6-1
ASSYPSLPGLGVPLDEQY
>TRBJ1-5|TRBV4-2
ASSQGAQSDQPQH
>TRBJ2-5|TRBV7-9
ASTEDQETQY
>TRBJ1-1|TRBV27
ASSLSLGVSTEAF
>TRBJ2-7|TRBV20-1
SASHTRGNYEQY
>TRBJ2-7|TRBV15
ATSRLGTGRYEQY
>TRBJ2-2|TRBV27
ASSFFPGQGRTGELF
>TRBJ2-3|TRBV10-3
AISVAGTSPTDTQY
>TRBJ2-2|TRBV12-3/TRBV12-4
ASTSGTANTGELF
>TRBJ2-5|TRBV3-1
ASSQRSGGQETQY
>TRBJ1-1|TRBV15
ATSRDQVPTEAF
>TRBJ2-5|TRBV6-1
ASNRGFQETQY
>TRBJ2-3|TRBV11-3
ASSTGLAGGVGDTKY
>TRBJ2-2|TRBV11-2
ASHASLAEIGGELF